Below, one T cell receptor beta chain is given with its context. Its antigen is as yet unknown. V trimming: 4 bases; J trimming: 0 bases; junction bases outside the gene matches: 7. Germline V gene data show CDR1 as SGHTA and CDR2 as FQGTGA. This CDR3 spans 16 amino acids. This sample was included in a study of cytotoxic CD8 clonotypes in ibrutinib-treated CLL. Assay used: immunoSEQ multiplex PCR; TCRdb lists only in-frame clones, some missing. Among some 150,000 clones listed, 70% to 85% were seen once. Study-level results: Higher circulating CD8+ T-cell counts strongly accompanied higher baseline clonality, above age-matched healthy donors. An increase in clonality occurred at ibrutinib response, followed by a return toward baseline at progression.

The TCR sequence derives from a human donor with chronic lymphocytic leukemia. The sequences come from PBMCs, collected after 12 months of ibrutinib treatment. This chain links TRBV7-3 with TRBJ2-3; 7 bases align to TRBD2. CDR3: CASSSSLAASTDTQYF. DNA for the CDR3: TGTGCCAGCAGCTCATCTCTAGCGGCTAGCACAGATACGCAGTATTTT.